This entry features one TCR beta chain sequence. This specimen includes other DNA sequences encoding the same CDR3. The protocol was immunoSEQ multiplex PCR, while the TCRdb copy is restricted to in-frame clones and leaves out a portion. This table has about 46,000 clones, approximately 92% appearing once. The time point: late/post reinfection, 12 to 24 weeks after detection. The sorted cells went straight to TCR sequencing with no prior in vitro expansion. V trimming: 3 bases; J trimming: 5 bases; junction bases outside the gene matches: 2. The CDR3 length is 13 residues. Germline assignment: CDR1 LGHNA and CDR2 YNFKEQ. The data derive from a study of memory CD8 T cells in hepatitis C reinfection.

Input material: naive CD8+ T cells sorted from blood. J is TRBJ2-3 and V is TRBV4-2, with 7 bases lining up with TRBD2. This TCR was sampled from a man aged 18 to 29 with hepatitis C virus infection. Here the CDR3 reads CASSQAGEDTQYF. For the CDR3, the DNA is TGTGCCAGCAGCCAGGCGGGGGAAGATACGCAGTATTTT.